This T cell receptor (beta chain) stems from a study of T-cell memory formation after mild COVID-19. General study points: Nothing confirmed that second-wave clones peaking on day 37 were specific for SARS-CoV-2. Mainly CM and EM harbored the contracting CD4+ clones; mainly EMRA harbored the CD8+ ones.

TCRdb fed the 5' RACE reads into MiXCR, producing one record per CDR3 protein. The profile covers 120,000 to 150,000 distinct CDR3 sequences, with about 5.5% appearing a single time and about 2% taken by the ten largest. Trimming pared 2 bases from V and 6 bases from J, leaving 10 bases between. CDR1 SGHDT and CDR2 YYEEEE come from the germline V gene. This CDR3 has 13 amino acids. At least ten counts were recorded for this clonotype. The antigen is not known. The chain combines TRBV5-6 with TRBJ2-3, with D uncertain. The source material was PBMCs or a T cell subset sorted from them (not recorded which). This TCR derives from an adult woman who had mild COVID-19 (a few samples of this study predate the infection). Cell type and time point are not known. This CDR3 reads CASSFGEGDTQYF. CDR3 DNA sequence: TGTGCCAGCAGCTTTGGGGAAGGGGATACGCAGTATTTT.